The 4 T cell receptor beta chains given below trace back to one sample, sequenced in a study of blood T cell repertoires in COVID-19. Method: immunoSEQ multiplex PCR; TCRdb's copy keeps in-frame clones and lacks some. This table holds over 85,000 clones, nearly 90% found once. The source material was peripheral blood. The receptors were gathered from a man between 65 and 85 years old with acute or convalescent COVID-19.

In DNA, the CDR3 is TGTGCCAGCAGTTTTGGGACAGGGAACTCACCCCTCCACTTT. Protein product: CASSFGTGNSPLHF. V is TRBV6-5 and J is TRBJ1-6; TRBD1 matches at 9 bases. Trimming took 4 bases from V and 10 from J; bases not matched to a gene: 5. This CDR3 spans 14 amino acids. CDR1 is MNHEY and CDR2 is SVGAGI in the germline V gene.

The gene calls are TRBV11-2 and TRBJ2-3; perhaps TRBD1 as D (5 bases). The CDR3 covers 13 residues. The germline CDR1 and CDR2 sequences are SGHAT and FQNNGV. Trimming pared 5 bases from V and 1 base from J, leaving 7 bases between. As DNA, the CDR3 is TGTGCCAGCAGCAAACAGGGCACAGATACGCAGTATTTT. Protein: CASSKQGTDTQYF. Looking up the rest from reference TRBV11-2 and TRBJ2-3 gives the full variable domain: EAGVAQSPRYKIIEKRQSVAFWCNPISGHATLYWYQQILGQGPKLLIQFQNNGVVDDSQLPKDRFSAERLKGVDSTLKIQPAKLEDSAVYLCASSKQGTDTQYFGPGTRLTVL.

This chain links TRBV19 with TRBJ2-7, with a tentative D call TRBD1 (6 bases). Trimming took 4 bases from V and 5 from J, leaving 12 bases between them. Germline values: CDR1 LNHDA, CDR2 SQIVND (reference sequence). The CDR3 sequence is 13 residues long. The DNA for the CDR3 is TGTGCCAGTAGTACCTTACAGGGAAACGAGCAGTACTTC. This codes for CASSTLQGNEQYF.

The chain links TRBV10-3 to TRBJ2-3; 8 nucleotides match TRBD2. The trim removed 9 bases at V and 2 bases at J, leaving 7 bases unmatched. This CDR3 is 14 amino acids long. The germline CDR1 and CDR2 sequences are ENHRY and SYGVKD. CDR3 region: CAIYSGDSTDTQYF. The CDR3 DNA is TGTGCCATTTATAGCGGGGATTCCACAGATACGCAGTATTTT.